The entry that follows covers one T cell receptor (beta chain) sequence. The CDR3 is 13 residues long. V was clipped by 4 bases and J by 1 base, with 8 bases between them. Per germline, CDR1 GTSNPN and CDR2 SVGIG (reference sequence). The sample is drawn from a study of blood T cell repertoires in COVID-19. Study summary: Specimens from acute and convalescent COVID-19 originated in the United States, Italy and Spain. Sources were T cells, B-cell-depleted T cells, or PBMCs; the material itself was cDNA or gDNA.

Per the authors' pipeline: From reference gene primer amplification, estimates of nucleated cell counts were derived. Data came from immunoSEQ multiplex PCR; TCRdb stores just in-frame clones and leaves some out. The DNA was the basis for D and trimming; V, J and clone size are from that table. The sample lists about 200,000 clones, just under 90% occurring once. The sequence derives from a man in his 60s who had recovered from COVID-19. This chain links TRBV30 with TRBJ1-3; D is ambiguous. The material sequenced was peripheral blood. CDR3 in DNA: TGTGCCTGGATGGGAGGATCTGGAAACACCATATATTTT. It yields the protein CAWMGGSGNTIYF.